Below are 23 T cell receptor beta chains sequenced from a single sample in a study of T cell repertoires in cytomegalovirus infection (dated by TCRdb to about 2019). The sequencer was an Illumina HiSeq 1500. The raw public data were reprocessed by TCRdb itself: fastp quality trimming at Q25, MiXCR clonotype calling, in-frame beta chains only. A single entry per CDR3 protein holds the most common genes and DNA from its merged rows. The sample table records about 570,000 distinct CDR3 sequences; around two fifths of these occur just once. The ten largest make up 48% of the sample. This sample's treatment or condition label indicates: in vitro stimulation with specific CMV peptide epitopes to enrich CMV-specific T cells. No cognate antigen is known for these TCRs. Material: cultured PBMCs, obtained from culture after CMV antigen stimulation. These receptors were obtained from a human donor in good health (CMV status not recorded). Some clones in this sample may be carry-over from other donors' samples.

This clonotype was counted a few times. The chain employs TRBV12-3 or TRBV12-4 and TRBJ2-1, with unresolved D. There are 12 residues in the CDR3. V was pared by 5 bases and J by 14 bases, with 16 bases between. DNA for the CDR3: TGTGCCAGCAGTCCCGGCCGTTATGGGGAGTTCTTC. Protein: CASSPGRYGEFF.

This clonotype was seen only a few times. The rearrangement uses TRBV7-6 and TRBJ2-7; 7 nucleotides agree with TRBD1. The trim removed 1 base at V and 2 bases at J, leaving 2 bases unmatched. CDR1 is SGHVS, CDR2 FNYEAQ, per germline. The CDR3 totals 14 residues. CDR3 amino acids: CASSLERGPYEQYF. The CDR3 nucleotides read TGTGCCAGCAGCTTAGAAAGGGGGCCCTACGAGCAGTACTTC.

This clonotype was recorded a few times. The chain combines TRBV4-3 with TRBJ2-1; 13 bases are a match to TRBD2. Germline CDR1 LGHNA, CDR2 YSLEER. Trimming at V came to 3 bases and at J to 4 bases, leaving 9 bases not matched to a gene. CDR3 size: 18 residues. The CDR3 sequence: CASSQGPGLAGAYNEQFF. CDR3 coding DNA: TGCGCCAGCAGCCAGGGTCCAGGACTAGCGGGAGCTTACAATGAGCAGTTCTTC.

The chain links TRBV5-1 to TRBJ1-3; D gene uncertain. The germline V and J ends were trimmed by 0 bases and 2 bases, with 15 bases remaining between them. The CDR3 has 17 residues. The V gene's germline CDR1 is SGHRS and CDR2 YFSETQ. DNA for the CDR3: TGCGCCAGCAGCTTGGAGGGCTTAGCGGCGACTGGAAACACCATATATTTT. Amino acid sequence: CASSLEGLAATGNTIYF.

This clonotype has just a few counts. The CDR3 DNA reads as TGTGCCAGCAGTTACTCGGGGCCCTCCTACGAGCAGTACTTC. It specifies CASSYSGPSYEQYF. The chain links TRBV6-2 or TRBV6-3 to TRBJ2-7; D is perhaps TRBD1 (5 bases). CDR3 length: 14 amino acids. Per the germline V gene, CDR1 is MNHEY and CDR2 is SVGEGT. V lost 0 bases and J lost 0, with 6 bases in between.

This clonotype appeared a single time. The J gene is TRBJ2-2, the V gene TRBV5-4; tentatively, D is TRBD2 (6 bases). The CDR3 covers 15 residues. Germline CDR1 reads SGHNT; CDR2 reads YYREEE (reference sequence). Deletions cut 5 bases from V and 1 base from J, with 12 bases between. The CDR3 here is CASSWGSGNTGELFF. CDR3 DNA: TGTGCCAGCAGTTGGGGTAGCGGGAACACCGGGGAGCTGTTTTTT.

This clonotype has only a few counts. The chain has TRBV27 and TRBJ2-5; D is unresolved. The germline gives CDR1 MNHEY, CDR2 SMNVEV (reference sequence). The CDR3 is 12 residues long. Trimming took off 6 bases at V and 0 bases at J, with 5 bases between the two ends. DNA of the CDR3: TGTGCCAGCAGGGGGAACCAAGAGACCCAGTACTTC. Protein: CASRGNQETQYF.

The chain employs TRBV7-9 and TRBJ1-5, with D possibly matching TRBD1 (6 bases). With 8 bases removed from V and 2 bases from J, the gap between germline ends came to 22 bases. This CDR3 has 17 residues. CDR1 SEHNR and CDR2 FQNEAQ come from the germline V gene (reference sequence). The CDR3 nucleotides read TGTGCCAGCCAGATTGTGGGGGCCTCGACCGGCAATCAGCCCCAGCATTTT. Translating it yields CASQIVGASTGNQPQHF.

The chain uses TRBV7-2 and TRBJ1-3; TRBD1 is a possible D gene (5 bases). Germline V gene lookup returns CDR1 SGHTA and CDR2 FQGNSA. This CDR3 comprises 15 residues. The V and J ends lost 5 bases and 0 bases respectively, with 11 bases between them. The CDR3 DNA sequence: TGTGCCAGCAGCCGTCGGGACCCCTCTGGAAACACCATATATTTT. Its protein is CASSRRDPSGNTIYF.

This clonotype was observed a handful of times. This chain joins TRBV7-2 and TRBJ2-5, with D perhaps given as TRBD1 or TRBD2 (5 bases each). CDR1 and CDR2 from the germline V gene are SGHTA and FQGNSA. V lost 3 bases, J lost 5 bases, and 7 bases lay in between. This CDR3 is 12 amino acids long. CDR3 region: CASSFGAETQYF. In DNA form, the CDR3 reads TGTGCCAGCAGCTTCGGGGCTGAGACCCAGTACTTC.

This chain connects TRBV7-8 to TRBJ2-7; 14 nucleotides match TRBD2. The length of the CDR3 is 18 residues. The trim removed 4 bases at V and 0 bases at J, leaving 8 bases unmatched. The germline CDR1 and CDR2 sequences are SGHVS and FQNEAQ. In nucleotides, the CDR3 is TGTGCCAGCAGCTCCCGGACTAGCGGGAGGACCGACTCCTACGAGCAGTACTTC. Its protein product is CASSSRTSGRTDSYEQYF.

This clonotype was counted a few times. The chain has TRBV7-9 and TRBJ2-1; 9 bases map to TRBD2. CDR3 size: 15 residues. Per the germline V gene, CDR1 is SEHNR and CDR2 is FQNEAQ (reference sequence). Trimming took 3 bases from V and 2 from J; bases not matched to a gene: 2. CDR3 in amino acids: CASSFSSGTYNEQFF. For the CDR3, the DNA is TGTGCCAGCAGCTTCTCTAGCGGGACCTACAATGAGCAGTTCTTC.

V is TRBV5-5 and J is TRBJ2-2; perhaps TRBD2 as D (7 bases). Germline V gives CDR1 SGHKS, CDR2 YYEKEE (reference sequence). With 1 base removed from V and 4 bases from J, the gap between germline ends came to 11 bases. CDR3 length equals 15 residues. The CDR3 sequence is CASSLRGGSTGELFF. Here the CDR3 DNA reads TGTGCCAGCAGCTTGAGGGGGGGTAGCACCGGGGAGCTGTTTTTT.

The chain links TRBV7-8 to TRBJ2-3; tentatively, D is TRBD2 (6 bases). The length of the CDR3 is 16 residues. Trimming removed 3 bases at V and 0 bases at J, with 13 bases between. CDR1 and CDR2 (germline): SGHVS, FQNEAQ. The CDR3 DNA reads TGTGCCAGCAGCTTCTACGGGGGACCTAGCACAGATACGCAGTATTTT. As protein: CASSFYGGPSTDTQYF.

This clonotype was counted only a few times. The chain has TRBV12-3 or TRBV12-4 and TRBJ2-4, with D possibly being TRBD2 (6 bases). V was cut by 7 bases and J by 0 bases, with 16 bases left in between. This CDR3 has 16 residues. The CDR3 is CASTTYGGLAKNIQYF. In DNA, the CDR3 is TGTGCCAGCACCACCTACGGGGGATTAGCCAAAAACATTCAGTACTTC.

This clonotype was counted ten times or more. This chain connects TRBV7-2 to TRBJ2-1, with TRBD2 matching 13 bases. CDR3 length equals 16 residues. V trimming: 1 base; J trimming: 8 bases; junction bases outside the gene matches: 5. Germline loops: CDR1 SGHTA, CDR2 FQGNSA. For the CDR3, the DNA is TGTGCCAGCAGCTTAGTCGGGACTAGCGGGACCCATGAGCAGTTCTTC. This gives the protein CASSLVGTSGTHEQFF.

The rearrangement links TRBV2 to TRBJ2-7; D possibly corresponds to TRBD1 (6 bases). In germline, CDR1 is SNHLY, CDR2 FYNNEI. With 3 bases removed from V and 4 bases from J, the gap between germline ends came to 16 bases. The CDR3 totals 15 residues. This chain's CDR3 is CASSEGRGILYEQYF. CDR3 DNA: TGTGCCAGCAGTGAGGGCAGGGGAATTTTGTACGAGCAGTACTTC.

The CDR3 region has the DNA TGTGCCAGCAGTGAAGACTGGTATGACGCTAGCGAGCAGTACTTC. Its translation: CASSEDWYDASEQYF. J is TRBJ2-7 and V is TRBV6-1; D is uncertain. Trimming took off 1 base at V and 6 bases at J, with 16 bases between the two ends. Germline assignment: CDR1 MNHNS and CDR2 SASEGT. The length of the CDR3 is 15 residues.

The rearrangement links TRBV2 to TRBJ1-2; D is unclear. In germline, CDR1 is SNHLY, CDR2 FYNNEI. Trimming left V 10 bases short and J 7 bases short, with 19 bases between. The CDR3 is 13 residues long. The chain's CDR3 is CATVGKGSIGYTF. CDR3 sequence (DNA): TGTGCCACCGTCGGGAAGGGCTCTATTGGCTACACCTTC.

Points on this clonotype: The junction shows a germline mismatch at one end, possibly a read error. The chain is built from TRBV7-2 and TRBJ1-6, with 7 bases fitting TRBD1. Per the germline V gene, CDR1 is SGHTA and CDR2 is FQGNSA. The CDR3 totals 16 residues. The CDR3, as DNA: TGTGCCAGCAGCCTACAGGGGAGCTCCTATAATCCACCCCTCCACTTT. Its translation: CASSLQGSSYNPPLHF.

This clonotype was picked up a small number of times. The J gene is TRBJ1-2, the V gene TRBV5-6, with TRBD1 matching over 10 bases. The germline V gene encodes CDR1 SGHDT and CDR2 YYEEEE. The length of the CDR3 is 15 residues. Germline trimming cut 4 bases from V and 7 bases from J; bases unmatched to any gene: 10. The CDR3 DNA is TGTGCCAGCAGCGACGGGACAGGGGAATTGCGTGGCTACACCTTC. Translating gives CASSDGTGELRGYTF.

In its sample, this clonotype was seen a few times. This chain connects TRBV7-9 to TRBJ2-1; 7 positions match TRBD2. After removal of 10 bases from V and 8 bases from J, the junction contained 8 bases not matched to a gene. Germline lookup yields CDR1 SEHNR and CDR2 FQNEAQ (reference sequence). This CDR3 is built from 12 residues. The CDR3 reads CATRGEAYEQFF. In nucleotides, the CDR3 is TGTGCCACCCGGGGGGAGGCCTATGAGCAGTTCTTC.

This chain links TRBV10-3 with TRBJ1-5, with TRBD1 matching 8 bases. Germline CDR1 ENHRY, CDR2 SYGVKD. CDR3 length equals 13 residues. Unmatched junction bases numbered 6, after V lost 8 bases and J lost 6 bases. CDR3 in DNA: TGTGCCATCGGACAGGGAGGACGTCAGCCCCAGCATTTT. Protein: CAIGQGGRQPQHF.